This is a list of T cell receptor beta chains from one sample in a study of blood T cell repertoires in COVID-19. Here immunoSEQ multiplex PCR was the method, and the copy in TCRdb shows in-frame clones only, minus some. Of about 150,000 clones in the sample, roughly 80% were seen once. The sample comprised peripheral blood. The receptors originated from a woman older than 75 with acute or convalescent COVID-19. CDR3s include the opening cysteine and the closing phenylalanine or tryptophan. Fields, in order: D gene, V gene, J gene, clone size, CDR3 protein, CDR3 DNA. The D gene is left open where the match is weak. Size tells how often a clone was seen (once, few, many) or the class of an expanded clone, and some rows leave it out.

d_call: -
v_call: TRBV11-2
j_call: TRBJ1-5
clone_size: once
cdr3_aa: CASSLGPGRNQPQHF
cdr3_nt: TGTGCCAGCAGCTTAGGTCCAGGTCGAAATCAGCCCCAGCATTTT

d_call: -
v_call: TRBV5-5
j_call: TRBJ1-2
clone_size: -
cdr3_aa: CASSLEGGGYTF
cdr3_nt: TGTGCCAGCAGCTTGGAAGGAGGGGGCTACACCTTC

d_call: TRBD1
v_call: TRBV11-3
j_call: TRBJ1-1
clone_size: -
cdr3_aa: CASILRDRGQVNTEAFF
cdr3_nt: TGTGCCAGCATACTCCGGGACAGGGGGCAAGTGAACACTGAAGCTTTCTTT

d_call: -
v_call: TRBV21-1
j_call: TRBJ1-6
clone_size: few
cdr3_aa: CASSTNNDSLHSYNSPLHF
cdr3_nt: TGTGCCAGCAGCACGAATAATGACAGTCTACACTCCTATAATTCACCCCTCCACTTT

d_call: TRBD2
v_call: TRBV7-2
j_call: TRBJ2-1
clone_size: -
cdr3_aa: CASSKGLAGGPPLRDEQFF
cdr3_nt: TGTGCCAGCAGCAAGGGACTAGCGGGAGGACCGCCCCTACGGGATGAGCAGTTCTTC

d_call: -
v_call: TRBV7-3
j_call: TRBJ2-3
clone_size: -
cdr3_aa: CASSLGQASTDTQYF
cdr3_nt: TGTGCCAGCAGCTTAGGTCAAGCTAGCACAGATACGCAGTATTTT

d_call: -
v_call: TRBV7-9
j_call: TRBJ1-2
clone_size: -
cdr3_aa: CASSSQGRNYGYTF
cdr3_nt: TGTGCCAGCAGCTCCCAGGGTCGGAACTATGGCTACACCTTC

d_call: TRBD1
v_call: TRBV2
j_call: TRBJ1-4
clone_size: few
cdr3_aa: CASSGQGQGAEKLFF
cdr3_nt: TGTGCCAGCAGTGGCCAGGGACAGGGGGCGGAAAAACTGTTTTTT

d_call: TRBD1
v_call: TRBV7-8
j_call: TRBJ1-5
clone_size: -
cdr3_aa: CASSARTGLVQPQHF
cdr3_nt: TGTGCCAGCAGCGCCCGGACAGGGTTGGTTCAGCCCCAGCATTTT

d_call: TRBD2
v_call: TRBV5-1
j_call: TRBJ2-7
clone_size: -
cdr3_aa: CASSLVSGGTKSYEQYF
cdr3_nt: TGCGCCAGCAGCTTGGTTAGCGGGGGCACAAAATCCTACGAGCAGTACTTC

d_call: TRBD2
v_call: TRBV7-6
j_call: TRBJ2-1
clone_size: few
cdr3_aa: CASSLRTSGGTYNEQFF
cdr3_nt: TGTGCCAGCAGCCTCCGGACTAGCGGGGGAACCTACAATGAGCAGTTCTTC

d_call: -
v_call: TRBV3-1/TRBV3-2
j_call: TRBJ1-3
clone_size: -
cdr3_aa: CASSQGDIRSGNTIYF
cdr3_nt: TGTGCCAGCAGCCAGGGAGACATTCGCTCTGGAAACACCATATATTTT

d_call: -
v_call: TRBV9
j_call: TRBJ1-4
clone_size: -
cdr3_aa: CASSVKAGGDEKLFF
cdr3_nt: TGTGCCAGCAGCGTAAAGGCAGGAGGGGATGAAAAACTGTTTTTT

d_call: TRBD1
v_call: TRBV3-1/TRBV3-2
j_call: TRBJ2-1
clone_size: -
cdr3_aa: CASSQSDRGRYNEQFF
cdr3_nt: TGTGCCAGCAGCCAGTCCGACAGGGGACGATACAATGAGCAGTTCTTC

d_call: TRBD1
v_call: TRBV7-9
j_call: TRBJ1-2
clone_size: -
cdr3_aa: CASSLLGETGILTYGYTF
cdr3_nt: TGTGCCAGCAGCTTATTAGGGGAGACAGGGATCCTCACCTATGGCTACACCTTC

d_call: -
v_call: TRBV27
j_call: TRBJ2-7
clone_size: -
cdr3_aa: CASSRRTESRSEQYF
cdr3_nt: TGTGCCAGCAGTCGACGGACAGAAAGTCGGAGCGAGCAGTACTTC

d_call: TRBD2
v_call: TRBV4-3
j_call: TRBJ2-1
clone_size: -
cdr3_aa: CASSQERGGSLSSYNEQFF
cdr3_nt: TGCGCCAGCAGCCAAGAGCGGGGGGGGTCCCTGAGCTCCTACAATGAGCAGTTCTTC

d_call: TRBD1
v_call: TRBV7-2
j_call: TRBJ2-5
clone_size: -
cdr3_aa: CASSLEGQGRETQYF
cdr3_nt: TGTGCCAGCAGCTTAGAGGGACAGGGTCGAGAGACCCAGTACTTC

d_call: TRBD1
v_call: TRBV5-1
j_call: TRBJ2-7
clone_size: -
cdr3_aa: CASSLGAGTVSYEQYF
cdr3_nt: TGCGCCAGCAGCTTGGGGGCCGGGACAGTCTCCTACGAGCAGTACTTC

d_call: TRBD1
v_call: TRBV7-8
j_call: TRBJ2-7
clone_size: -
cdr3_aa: CASSFDRGSTEQYF
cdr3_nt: TGTGCCAGCAGCTTCGACAGGGGTAGTACCGAGCAGTACTTC

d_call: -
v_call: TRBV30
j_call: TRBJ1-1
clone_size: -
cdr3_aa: CAWIQVEAFF
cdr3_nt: TGTGCCTGGATACAGGTGGAAGCTTTCTTT

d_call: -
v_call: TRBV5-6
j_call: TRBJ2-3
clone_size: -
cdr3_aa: CASSLGPTGTDTQYF
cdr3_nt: TGTGCCAGCAGCTTGGGGCCCACAGGCACAGATACGCAGTATTTT

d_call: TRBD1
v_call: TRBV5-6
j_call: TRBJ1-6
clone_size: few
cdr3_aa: CASSWDSSPLHF
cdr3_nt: TGTGCCAGCAGTTGGGACAGTTCACCCCTCCACTTT

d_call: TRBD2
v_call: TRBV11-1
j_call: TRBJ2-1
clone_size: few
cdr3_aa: CASSPRTSGNNEQFF
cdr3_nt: TGTGCCAGCAGCCCAAGGACTAGCGGAAACAATGAGCAGTTCTTC

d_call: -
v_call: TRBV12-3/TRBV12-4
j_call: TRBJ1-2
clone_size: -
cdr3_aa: CASNQAGFGYTF
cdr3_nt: TGTGCCAGCAACCAAGCAGGGTTCGGCTACACCTTC

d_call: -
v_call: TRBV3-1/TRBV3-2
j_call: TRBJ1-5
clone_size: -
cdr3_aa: CASSQDGLGGQPQHF
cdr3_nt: TGTGCCAGCAGCCAAGATGGGTTGGGAGGTCAGCCCCAGCATTTT

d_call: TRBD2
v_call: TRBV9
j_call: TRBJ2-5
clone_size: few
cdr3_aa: CASSVGAGGQGQETQYF
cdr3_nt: TGTGCCAGCAGCGTAGGAGCGGGGGGCCAGGGCCAAGAGACCCAGTACTTC

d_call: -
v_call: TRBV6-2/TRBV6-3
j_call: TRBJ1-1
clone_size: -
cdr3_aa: CASSLEQGRTEAFF
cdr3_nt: TGTGCCAGCAGCCTAGAACAGGGTCGTACTGAAGCTTTCTTT

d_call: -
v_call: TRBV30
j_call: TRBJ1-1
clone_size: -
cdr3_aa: CAWSVHLTEAFF
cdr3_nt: TGTGCCTGGAGTGTACATTTGACTGAAGCTTTCTTT

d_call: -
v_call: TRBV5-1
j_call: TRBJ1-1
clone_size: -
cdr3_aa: CASSWGSGMNTEAFF
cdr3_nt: TGCGCCAGCAGCTGGGGTTCGGGGATGAACACTGAAGCTTTCTTT

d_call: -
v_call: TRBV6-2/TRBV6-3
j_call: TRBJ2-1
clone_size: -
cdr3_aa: CASSSNRVGYNEQFF
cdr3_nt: TGTGCCAGCAGTTCCAACAGGGTCGGCTACAATGAGCAGTTCTTC

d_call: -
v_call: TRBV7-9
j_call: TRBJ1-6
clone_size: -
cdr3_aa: CASAGTSSSPLHF
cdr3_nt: TGTGCCAGCGCTGGGACAAGCTCCTCACCCCTCCACTTT

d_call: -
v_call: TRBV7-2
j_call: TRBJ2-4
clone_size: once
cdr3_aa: CASSLGGGVWDIQYF
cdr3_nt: TGTGCCAGCAGCTTAGGGGGCGGGGTTTGGGACATTCAGTACTTC

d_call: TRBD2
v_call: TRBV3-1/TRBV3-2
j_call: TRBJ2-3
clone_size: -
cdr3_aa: CASSQTSGSWADTQYF
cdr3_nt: TGTGCCAGCAGCCAGACTAGCGGGAGTTGGGCAGATACGCAGTATTTT

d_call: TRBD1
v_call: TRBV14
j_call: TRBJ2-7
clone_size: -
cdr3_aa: CASSRGTGGDEQYF
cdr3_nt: TGTGCCAGCAGCCGAGGGACAGGGGGCGACGAGCAGTACTTC

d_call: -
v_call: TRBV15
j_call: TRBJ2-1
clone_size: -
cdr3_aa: CATSSSPPGRLNEQFF
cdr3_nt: TGTGCCACCAGCAGTTCCCCCCCCGGGAGACTGAATGAGCAGTTCTTC

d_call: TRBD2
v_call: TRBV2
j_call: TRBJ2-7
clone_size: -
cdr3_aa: CASESGSSYEQYF
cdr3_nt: TGTGCCAGCGAAAGCGGGAGCTCCTACGAGCAGTACTTC